This TCR beta chain was captured in a study of radiotherapy plus CTLA-4 blockade in lung cancer. About the study: Objective responses were documented in approximately 18% of patients, with disease control in just over 30%.

V was pared by 0 bases and J by 3 bases, with 9 bases of the junction left unmatched. CDR1 and CDR2 from the germline V gene are MGHRA and YSYEKL. The CDR3 runs 18 residues. This clone was observed a single time. Profiled with immunoSEQ multiplex PCR; TCRdb holds only in-frame clones, not every one. The sample lists fewer than 45,000 clones, approximately 89% occurring once. The chain is built from TRBV4-1 and TRBJ2-7; 12 bases line up with TRBD2. The sequences come from peripheral blood, collected from a patient treated with radiotherapy plus ipilimumab. The sequence derives from a human donor with non-small cell lung cancer who had stable disease on radiotherapy plus ipilimumab. The chain's CDR3 is CASSQDPPSGRALYEQYF. CDR3 nucleotide sequence: TGCGCCAGCAGCCAAGATCCCCCTAGCGGGAGGGCTCTCTACGAGCAGTACTTC.